This T cell receptor beta chain was sequenced during a study of blood T cell repertoires in COVID-19. About the study: Acute-phase and convalescent COVID-19 samples originated in the United States, Italy and Spain.

Assay used: immunoSEQ multiplex PCR; TCRdb lists only in-frame clones, some missing. Of 80,000 or so clones listed, approximately 86% were seen once; the top ten hold roughly 2%. Germline loops: CDR1 SNHLY, CDR2 FYNNEI. Trimming stripped 6 bases from V and 4 bases from J, with 16 bases between. This CDR3 is built from 14 residues. The TCR sequence derives from an older woman with acute or convalescent COVID-19. Source material: peripheral blood. This rearrangement joins TRBV2 to TRBJ2-7, with a possible D match to TRBD2 (6 bases). The CDR3 bases are TGTGCCAGCAGCGGCTTCGGGGGTTTGTACGAGCAGTACTTC. As protein: CASSGFGGLYEQYF.